These T cell receptor beta chains were read from a single sample in a study of blood T cell repertoires in COVID-19. Profiling relied on immunoSEQ multiplex PCR, and the TCRdb table lists in-frame clones only, not all of them. The sample yields 140,000 to 150,000 clones, around four fifths seen once. The specimen sequenced was PBMCs or T cells enriched from blood (not recorded which). The origin of the receptors is a woman between 40 and 55 years old who had recovered from COVID-19. CDR3s include the opening cysteine and the closing phenylalanine or tryptophan. D genes are given only for firm matches. Size is stated for part of the rows, as once, few or many counts, or as a class when the clone is expanded.

cdr3_length	d_call	v_call	clone_size	j_call	cdr3_aa	cdr3_nt
13	NA	TRBV10-2	NA	TRBJ2-5	CASTSAKGETQYF	TGCGCCAGCACCTCTGCGAAGGGGGAGACCCAGTACTTC
16	TRBD1	TRBV5-1	NA	TRBJ1-1	CASSLLQGTGETEAFF	TGCGCCAGCAGCTTACTACAGGGGACCGGAGAAACAGAAGCTTTCTTT
14	NA	TRBV7-2	NA	TRBJ2-3	CASSLALSDSTQYF	TGTGCCAGCAGCTTAGCGCTCAGCGACTCTACGCAGTATTTT
14	NA	TRBV7-2	NA	TRBJ1-5	CASSVQGSNQPQHF	TGTGCCAGCAGCGTCCAGGGGAGCAATCAGCCCCAGCATTTT
14	NA	TRBV27	NA	TRBJ2-1	CASTGASGYNEQFF	TGTGCCAGCACGGGGGCTAGCGGTTACAATGAGCAGTTCTTC
15	TRBD2	TRBV2	NA	TRBJ2-1	CASSGTSGPGDEQFF	TGTGCCAGCAGTGGAACTAGCGGACCTGGGGATGAGCAGTTCTTC
19	NA	TRBV19	NA	TRBJ1-2	CASGDLYGQNPLSNYGYTF	TGTGCCAGCGGGGATCTGTATGGACAGAATCCCCTGTCTAACTATGGCTACACCTTC
15	TRBD1	TRBV9	once	TRBJ1-6	CASSPWDSYNSPLHF	TGTGCCAGCAGCCCTTGGGACAGCTATAATTCACCCCTCCACTTT
15	TRBD1	TRBV19	NA	TRBJ1-4	CASSPRTGGDEKLFF	TGTGCCAGTAGTCCTCGGACAGGGGGCGATGAAAAACTGTTTTTT
15	NA	TRBV30	NA	TRBJ2-5	CAWSVQRGPGETQYF	TGTGCCTGGAGTGTACAACGGGGTCCGGGGGAGACCCAGTACTTC
13	NA	TRBV18	few	TRBJ2-5	CASSPRQEETQYF	TGTGCCAGCTCACCACGGCAAGAAGAGACCCAGTACTTC
15	TRBD2	TRBV5-1	NA	TRBJ2-5	CASSAETSGQETQYF	TGCGCCAGCAGCGCAGAGACTAGCGGGCAAGAGACCCAGTACTTC
15	NA	TRBV7-9	NA	TRBJ2-7	CASSLGAGDVYEQYF	TGTGCCAGCAGCCTTGGGGCAGGGGATGTGTACGAGCAGTACTTC
15	TRBD2	TRBV18	NA	TRBJ2-7	CASSPEGLAGDEQYF	TGTGCCAGCTCACCAGAGGGATTAGCGGGAGATGAGCAGTACTTC
14	TRBD1	TRBV7-9	NA	TRBJ1-4	CASSQDRANEKLFF	TGTGCCAGCAGCCAGGACAGGGCTAATGAAAAACTGTTTTTT
13	NA	TRBV28	NA	TRBJ1-2	CASTQYAEYGYTF	TGTGCCAGCACCCAATACGCCGAGTATGGCTACACCTTC
15	TRBD1	TRBV13	NA	TRBJ1-2	CASIPQGAPRGGYTF	TGTGCCAGCATCCCCCAGGGGGCGCCTCGGGGTGGCTACACCTTC
15	NA	TRBV9	few	TRBJ2-3	CASSVRTGDTDTQYF	TGTGCCAGCAGCGTGAGAACCGGGGACACAGATACGCAGTATTTT
17	TRBD2	TRBV9	NA	TRBJ2-2	CASSVASGGAATGELFF	TGTGCCAGCAGCGTTGCTAGCGGGGGGGCAGCGACCGGGGAGCTGTTTTTT
15	TRBD2	TRBV7-3	NA	TRBJ2-1	CASSLSGRASNEQFF	TGTGCCAGCAGTCTTAGCGGGAGAGCCTCCAATGAGCAGTTCTTC
16	TRBD2	TRBV5-1	NA	TRBJ2-7	CASSVGLAGVSYEQYF	TGCGCCAGCAGCGTGGGACTAGCGGGAGTCTCCTACGAGCAGTACTTC
16	TRBD2	TRBV15	NA	TRBJ2-3	CATTRGTSGGTDTQYF	TGTGCCACCACCCGTGGGACTAGCGGGGGCACAGATACGCAGTATTTT
16	TRBD2	TRBV19	NA	TRBJ2-1	CASSTLAGHTYNEQFF	TGTGCCAGTAGTACCCTAGCGGGCCATACCTACAATGAGCAGTTCTTC
15	NA	TRBV5-6	NA	TRBJ2-2	CASSRTDTNTGELFF	TGTGCCAGCAGCCGAACAGATACGAACACCGGGGAGCTGTTTTTT
12	NA	TRBV6-5	NA	TRBJ2-3	CASSYGTEGEYF	TGTGCCAGCAGTTACGGGACCGAGGGGGAGTATTTT
17	NA	TRBV5-4	many	TRBJ2-2	CASSLVGWTKNTGELFF	TGTGCCAGCAGCTTGGTAGGTTGGACAAAGAACACCGGGGAGCTGTTTTTT
13	NA	TRBV27	NA	TRBJ2-7	CASSFSVGAEQYF	TGTGCCAGCAGTTTTTCAGTAGGGGCCGAGCAGTACTTC
17	TRBD1	TRBV30	NA	TRBJ1-1	CAWSATDRGQGNTEAFF	TGTGCCTGGAGTGCCACGGACAGGGGGCAGGGGAACACTGAAGCTTTCTTT
16	NA	TRBV4-2	NA	TRBJ2-1	CASSQDRAGSYNEQFF	TGTGCCAGCAGCCAAGATAGGGCGGGAAGCTACAATGAGCAGTTCTTC
13	NA	TRBV7-2	few	TRBJ1-2	CASSLVANYGYTF	TGTGCCAGCAGCTTAGTAGCTAACTATGGCTACACCTTC
19	NA	TRBV7-9	once	TRBJ1-1	CASSFVQLSRPYGNTEAFF	TGTGCCAGCAGCTTCGTACAATTGAGCAGGCCCTACGGAAACACTGAAGCTTTCTTT
15	TRBD1	TRBV5-4	NA	TRBJ1-2	CASSPGTGNNYGYTF	TGTGCCAGCAGCCCCGGGACAGGAAATAACTATGGCTACACCTTC
15	TRBD1	TRBV9	NA	TRBJ1-1	CASSVQQGGTTEAFF	TGTGCCAGCAGCGTCCAACAGGGGGGGACCACTGAAGCTTTCTTT
19	TRBD2	TRBV7-9	once	TRBJ2-1	CASSLEPRTSGGPNNEQFF	TGTGCCAGCAGCTTAGAGCCCCGGACTAGCGGGGGACCCAACAATGAGCAGTTCTTC
16	TRBD1	TRBV3-1/TRBV3-2	few	TRBJ1-2	CASSPPPGQGFYGYTF	TGTGCCAGCAGCCCTCCTCCGGGACAGGGTTTCTATGGCTACACCTTC
11	NA	TRBV11-1	NA	TRBJ2-7	CASSADYVQYF	TGTGCCAGCAGCGCAGACTATGTACAGTACTTC
15	TRBD1	TRBV6-5	NA	TRBJ2-7	CASSLGTGVPYEQYF	TGTGCCAGCAGTTTAGGGACAGGGGTCCCCTACGAGCAGTACTTC
17	NA	TRBV9	NA	TRBJ2-1	CASSVVVSGDSYNEQFF	TGTGCCAGCAGCGTAGTCGTTAGCGGAGACTCCTACAATGAGCAGTTCTTC
16	TRBD1	TRBV18	NA	TRBJ1-6	CASSPNSGQANSPLHF	TGTGCCAGCTCACCCAACTCAGGACAGGCTAATTCACCCCTCCACTTT
11	NA	TRBV6-5	NA	TRBJ1-1	CASSYLDTEFF	TGTGCCAGCAGTTACCTGGACACGGAGTTCTTT
16	TRBD1	TRBV7-9	once	TRBJ2-1	CASSFTGAVSYNEQFF	TGTGCCAGCAGCTTCACAGGGGCGGTGTCATACAATGAGCAGTTCTTC
16	TRBD1	TRBV4-1	NA	TRBJ1-2	CASSQEDTGEGYGYTF	TGCGCCAGCAGCCAAGAAGACACAGGGGAAGGCTATGGCTACACCTTC
18	NA	TRBV7-8	NA	TRBJ1-5	CASSLGLGEAYSNQPQHF	TGTGCCAGCAGCTTAGGACTCGGGGAGGCGTATAGCAATCAGCCCCAGCATTTT
14	TRBD1	TRBV30	NA	TRBJ1-2	CAWSRDRGGYGYTF	TGTGCCTGGAGCAGGGACAGGGGGGGGTATGGCTACACCTTC
10	NA	TRBV19	NA	TRBJ2-3	CATSGDTQYF	TGTGCCACGAGTGGAGATACGCAGTATTTT
14	NA	TRBV7-8	NA	TRBJ1-5	CASSYGLYNQPQHF	TGTGCCAGCAGCTACGGACTGTACAATCAGCCCCAGCATTTT
14	NA	TRBV19	NA	TRBJ2-7	CASSIAQFSYEQYF	TGTGCCAGTAGTATAGCCCAATTTTCCTACGAGCAGTACTTC
14	NA	TRBV3-1/TRBV3-2	NA	TRBJ1-5	CASSWGGSNQPQHF	TGTGCCAGCAGCTGGGGAGGGAGCAATCAGCCCCAGCATTTT
17	TRBD1	TRBV4-1	NA	TRBJ1-2	CASSQATGGVYNYGYTF	TGCGCCAGCAGCCAAGCAACAGGGGGCGTTTATAACTATGGCTACACCTTC
15	NA	TRBV5-1	NA	TRBJ1-4	CASSSDGGTNEKLFF	TGCGCCAGCAGCTCCGACGGGGGAACTAATGAAAAACTGTTTTTT
14	TRBD1	TRBV15	NA	TRBJ2-5	CATSRTGIRETQYF	TGTGCCACCAGCAGGACAGGGATTCGAGAGACCCAGTACTTC
18	NA	TRBV21-1	NA	TRBJ2-2	CASSKVESASGNTGELFF	TGTGCCAGCAGCAAAGTCGAGTCTGCTAGCGGAAACACCGGGGAGCTGTTTTTT
19	TRBD2	TRBV18	NA	TRBJ2-2	CASSPRRLAGELNTGELFF	TGTGCCAGCTCACCACGTCGACTAGCGGGAGAGTTGAACACCGGGGAGCTGTTTTTT
17	TRBD1	TRBV13	few	TRBJ2-2	CASSSVSGGFNTGELFF	TGTGCCAGCAGCTCCGTTTCAGGGGGCTTTAACACCGGGGAGCTGTTTTTT